This T cell receptor beta chain was recovered during a study of blood T cells in healthy people across ages. Study findings and constraints: Significant beta diversity loss was already apparent by age roughly 44, declining roughly linearly. Underestimates were what the diversity estimates from one million T cells were considered to be.

Turning to this clonotype: The antigen is unknown.

A J-beta primer mix and a sample-barcoded 5' primer were used in a second PCR of roughly 7 to 12 cycles. All cDNA molecules were each tagged by a template-switch adaptor with 12 random nucleotides. Researchers report that each sample yielded at least 3 million CDR3-containing paired-end reads. TCRdb independently ran MiXCR on the 5' RACE reads; one entry per CDR3 protein. The table has 1,500,000 or so distinct CDR3 sequences, approximately 63% seen once. Source material: blood. This TCR was sampled from a man between 18 and 29 years old in good health.

In nucleotides, the CDR3 is TGTGCCAGCAGACTGGGTGGGCAGGGGGCCGGCGAGCAGTACTTC. Amino acid sequence: CASRLGGQGAGEQYF. The chain couples TRBV6-1 to TRBJ2-7; TRBD1 aligns across 8 bases. This CDR3 comprises 15 residues. V gave up 6 bases and J gave up 6 bases; unmatched junction bases: 13. Germline values: CDR1 MNHNS, CDR2 SASEGT.